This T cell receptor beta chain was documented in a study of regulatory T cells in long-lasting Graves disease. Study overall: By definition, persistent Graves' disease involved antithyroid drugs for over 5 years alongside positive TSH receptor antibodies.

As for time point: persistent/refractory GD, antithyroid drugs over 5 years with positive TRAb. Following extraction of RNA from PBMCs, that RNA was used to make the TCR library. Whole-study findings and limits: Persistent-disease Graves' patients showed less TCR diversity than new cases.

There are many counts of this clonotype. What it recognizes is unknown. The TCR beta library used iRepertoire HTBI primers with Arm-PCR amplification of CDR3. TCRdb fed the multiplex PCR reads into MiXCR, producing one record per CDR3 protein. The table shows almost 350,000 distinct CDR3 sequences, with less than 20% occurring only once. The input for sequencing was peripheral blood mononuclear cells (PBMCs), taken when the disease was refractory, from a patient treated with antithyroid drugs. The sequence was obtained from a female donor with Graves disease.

The chain's CDR3 is CASSLDTRLVRLVPGELFF. The CDR3 bases are TGTGCCAGCAGCTTAGACACGCGACTAGTTCGTTTGGTTCCCGGGGAGCTGTTTTTT. The chain links TRBV11-3 to TRBJ2-2, with D possibly matching TRBD2 (6 bases). The CDR3 covers 19 residues. Trimming left V 0 bases short and J 6 bases short, with 23 bases between. Germline CDR1 reads SGHNT; CDR2 reads YENEEA.